The rows below give T cell receptor beta chains drawn from one sample of a study of post-analysis software for immune sequencing data. Each CDR3 protein gets one entry after TCRdb re-called the PCR reads with MiXCR. The sample includes 600,000 to 750,000 distinct CDR3 sequences, roughly three fifths of them seen just once. The sample comprised blood. Receptor source: a girl aged 2-10 years with multiple sclerosis. Both conserved end residues are part of each CDR3. A D gene is named only where the DNA matches it firmly. Rows may omit the clone size; those that give it use once, few, many or a size class.

TRBJ1-6 | - | 16 | TRBV6-5 | - | TGTGCCAGCGGTTACCGCGCGTGGGGTATGGGCTCACCCCTCCACTTT | CASGYRAWGMGSPLHF
TRBJ1-2 | - | 15 | TRBV19 | - | TGTGCCAGTAGTATAGATCGGCGGGCCATCTATGGCTACACCTTC | CASSIDRRAIYGYTF
TRBJ2-7 | - | 14 | TRBV29-1 | few | TGCAGCGTTGCAGCAGGGCTCGGGTTTCACGAGCAGTACTTC | CSVAAGLGFHEQYF
TRBJ2-7 | - | 14 | TRBV27 | - | TGTGCCAGCAGTTTAATCCCCCCGCGCGACGAGCAGTACTTC | CASSLIPPRDEQYF
TRBJ2-1 | TRBD2 | 19 | TRBV4-1 | few | TGCGCCAGCAGTCCAAACCTACTAGCGAGGTTATCCTCCTACAATGAGCAGTTCTTC | CASSPNLLARLSSYNEQFF
TRBJ1-5 | - | 13 | TRBV4-1 | - | TGCGCCAGCAGCCAGGGGTCCGATCAGCCCCAGCATTTT | CASSQGSDQPQHF
TRBJ2-3 | - | 14 | TRBV5-5 | - | TGTGCCACCACCACGATCGGGGGCGCAGATACGCAGTATTTT | CATTTIGGADTQYF
TRBJ2-3 | - | 15 | TRBV20-1 | - | TGCAGTGCCGTGGACTTCGGAACGAGCACAGATACGCAGTATTTT | CSAVDFGTSTDTQYF
TRBJ1-1 | - | 10 | TRBV12-3/TRBV12-4 | - | TGTGCCAGTTCCGAAGGAGAAGCTTTCTTT | CASSEGEAFF
TRBJ2-7 | - | 12 | TRBV7-9 | - | TGTGCCAGCACGGAGACAAGTCTTGAGCAGTACTTC | CASTETSLEQYF
TRBJ1-1 | - | 14 | TRBV25-1 | - | TGTGCCAGCAGTGAAAAGGGCCTAAACACTGAAGCTTTCTTT | CASSEKGLNTEAFF
TRBJ2-1 | - | 16 | TRBV29-1 | - | TGCAGCGTTGAAGGGTCAGTCGGGGAATCGGGCAATGAGCAGTTCTTC | CSVEGSVGESGNEQFF
TRBJ2-3 | TRBD2 | 18 | TRBV7-3 | - | TGTGCCAGCAGCCCGACGGGGACTACAAACCTCGGCACAGATACGCAGTATTTT | CASSPTGTTNLGTDTQYF
TRBJ1-1 | - | 14 | TRBV12-3/TRBV12-4 | - | TGTGCCAGCAGTTTCGGGACCTGGAGCACTGAAGCTTTCTTT | CASSFGTWSTEAFF
TRBJ2-7 | TRBD1 | 11 | TRBV29-1 | - | TGCAGCGTAAGGACAGGCTACGAGCAGTACTTC | CSVRTGYEQYF
TRBJ1-1 | TRBD1 | 16 | TRBV4-2 | - | TGTGCCAGCAGCCAAGGGAAAGGACAGGGGAACACTGAAGCTTTCTTT | CASSQGKGQGNTEAFF
TRBJ2-3 | TRBD1 | 15 | TRBV7-2 | - | TGTGCCAGCAGCTTGGGACAGGGGGAAGCAGATACGCAGTATTTT | CASSLGQGEADTQYF
TRBJ2-1 | TRBD2 | 15 | TRBV2 | - | TGTGCCAGCAGGGGAACTAGCGACCTATACAATGAGCAGTTCTTC | CASRGTSDLYNEQFF
TRBJ1-4 | - | 13 | TRBV10-3 | - | TGTGCCATCAGTGGGGACATGCAAGAAAAACTGTTTTTT | CAISGDMQEKLFF
TRBJ2-1 | TRBD1 | 14 | TRBV25-1 | few | TGTGCCAGCAGGGGACAGGGAACCTACAATGAGCAGTTCTTC | CASRGQGTYNEQFF
TRBJ2-3 | TRBD1 | 12 | TRBV20-1 | - | TGCAGTGCCCAGAGGGGGCCAGATACGCAGTATTTT | CSAQRGPDTQYF
TRBJ2-7 | - | 13 | TRBV20-1 | - | TGCAGTGCCCAGAATTTAAACTCCTACGAGCAGTACTTC | CSAQNLNSYEQYF
TRBJ2-1 | - | 13 | TRBV20-1 | - | TGCAGTGCTAGAGATCGTCGGAGAAGTGAGCAGTTCTTC | CSARDRRRSEQFF
TRBJ1-5 | - | 15 | TRBV6-1 | - | TGTGCCAGCAGTGAAGTTGGAAAGGGCAATCAGCCCCAGCATTTT | CASSEVGKGNQPQHF
TRBJ2-5 | - | 15 | TRBV7-2 | - | TGTGCCAGCAGCTTAAGGGCGGGGCCCCAGGAGACCCAGTACTTC | CASSLRAGPQETQYF
TRBJ2-5 | TRBD1 | 12 | TRBV20-1 | - | TGCAGTGCCTCGGACAGGGGGAAGACCCAGTACTTC | CSASDRGKTQYF
TRBJ2-1 | - | 18 | TRBV4-1 | - | TGCGCCAGCAGCCAAGTTCGTACGGGGGGCCCCCCCTACAATGAGCAGTTCTTC | CASSQVRTGGPPYNEQFF
TRBJ2-7 | - | 13 | TRBV10-3 | - | TGTGCCATCAGTGAACAGCAGGGTTCCGGGCAGTACTTC | CAISEQQGSGQYF
TRBJ2-1 | - | 12 | TRBV3-1 | few | TGTGCCAGCAGCTTACTTGGGACTGAGCAGTTCTTC | CASSLLGTEQFF